These 21 T cell receptor beta chains originate from one sample sequenced in a study of blood T cell repertoires in COVID-19. Profiled with immunoSEQ multiplex PCR; TCRdb holds only in-frame clones, not every one. Found here are about 300,000 clones, 89% of them singletons; the top ten hold 5% to 5.5%. Sequences were obtained from PBMCs or T cells enriched from blood (not recorded which). These receptors were taken from a man aged 60 to 75 who had recovered from COVID-19.

Turning to this clone: Other DNA sequences in the sample encode the same CDR3. V is TRBV7-2 and J is TRBJ2-7; TRBD2 matches 9 bases. Germline-derived CDR1 and CDR2 are SGHTA and FQGNSA. J gave up 2 bases and V 5 bases, and 7 bases lay outside the gene matches. This CDR3 is built from 15 residues. Written as DNA, the CDR3 is TGTGCCAGCAGCCCTCGACTAGCGGACACCTACGAGCAGTACTTC. It codes for CASSPRLADTYEQYF.

The chain is built from TRBV6-6 and TRBJ1-2; D not certain. Trimming left V 7 bases short and J 0 bases short, with 12 bases between. The CDR3 has 14 residues. Germline V gives CDR1 MNHNY, CDR2 SVGAGI (reference sequence). CDR3 protein: CASIPGTPNYGYTF. The CDR3, as DNA: TGTGCCAGCATCCCGGGAACCCCTAACTATGGCTACACCTTC.

This chain joins TRBV9 and TRBJ2-3; TRBD2 is a possible D gene (6 bases). This CDR3 spans 15 amino acids. V shed 0 bases and J shed 0 bases, with 8 bases lying between them. The germline CDR1 and CDR2 sequences are SGDLS and YYNGEE. The CDR3 spells CASSVGRASTDTQYF. CDR3 in DNA: TGTGCCAGCAGCGTAGGGAGGGCGAGCACAGATACGCAGTATTTT.

The chain couples TRBV28 to TRBJ2-3; 12 nucleotides align to TRBD2. Germline values: CDR1 MDHEN, CDR2 SYDVKM. The CDR3 has 18 residues. V lost 6 bases, J lost 6 bases, and 16 bases stayed unmatched. The CDR3, as DNA: TGTGCCAGCAGGGCGAAAGGACTAGCGGGACCTCCTCGCGATACGCAGTATTTT. Amino acid sequence: CASRAKGLAGPPRDTQYF.

The chain is built from TRBV4-1 and TRBJ1-1; possible D gene TRBD1, 5 bases. Germline V CDR1 and CDR2: MGHRA, YSYEKL. Trimming removed 3 bases from V and 1 base from J, with 15 bases in between. The CDR3 loop spans 16 amino acids. This CDR3 is CASSQNLGGANTEAFF. The CDR3 DNA is TGCGCCAGCAGCCAGAACCTGGGAGGGGCGAACACTGAAGCTTTCTTT.

The gene calls are TRBV5-1 and TRBJ2-7, with 8 bases matching TRBD1. J was trimmed by 3 bases and V by 4 bases; bases with no gene match: 3. The CDR3 length is 13 residues. The germline V gene has CDR1 SGHRS and CDR2 YFSETQ. The CDR3 loop is CASSQTGDYEQYF. The CDR3 DNA reads TGCGCCAGCAGCCAGACAGGGGACTACGAGCAGTACTTC.

This chain uses TRBV5-1 with TRBJ2-2; D might be TRBD2 (6 bases). V lost 3 bases and J lost 4, with 10 bases in between. Per germline, CDR1 SGHRS and CDR2 YFSETQ. The CDR3 has 14 amino acids. CDR3 bases: TGCGCCAGCAGCTCGACTAGTGGCACCGGGGAGCTGTTTTTT. This translates into CASSSTSGTGELFF.

The chain is built from TRBV6-5 and TRBJ2-6; the D gene is possibly TRBD2 (5 bases). The CDR3 length is 15 residues. Germline V gives CDR1 MNHEY, CDR2 SVGAGI. V lost 2 bases to trimming and J lost 3 bases, with 8 bases between them. CDR3 bases: TGTGCCAGCAGTTACCCGGCGGGTGGGGCCAACGTCCTGACTTTC. Protein: CASSYPAGGANVLTF.

Details on this clone: This specimen includes other DNA sequences encoding the same CDR3. The chain joins TRBV5-1 to TRBJ2-1; D unclear. The germline V gene has CDR1 SGHRS and CDR2 YFSETQ. V shed 0 bases and J shed 2 bases, with 6 bases lying between them. The CDR3 spans 14 residues. The CDR3 nucleotides are TGCGCCAGCAGCTTGGGGCAAACCTACAATGAGCAGTTCTTC. Residues: CASSLGQTYNEQFF.

The V and J genes are TRBV19 and TRBJ2-7, with TRBD1 matching 9 bases. The V segment lost 5 bases and the J segment 3 bases; nucleotides outside the gene matches: 5. CDR1 LNHDA and CDR2 SQIVND come from the germline V gene (reference sequence). This CDR3 region has 14 residues. The CDR3 is CASSSPTGGYEQYF. DNA of the CDR3: TGTGCCAGTAGTTCACCGACAGGGGGCTACGAGCAGTACTTC.

The chain links TRBV9 to TRBJ2-3, with 11 bases matching TRBD2. The junction had 10 bases not matched to a gene; V was cut back by 0 bases and J by 1 base. The CDR3 is 19 residues long. Germline CDR1 is SGDLS and CDR2 is YYNGEE. The CDR3 bases are TGTGCCAGCAGCGTAGGCTTTTCTAGCGGGAGGACACGCACAGATACGCAGTATTTT. It yields the protein CASSVGFSSGRTRTDTQYF. Combining the CDR3 with reference TRBV9 and TRBJ2-3 gives the whole variable domain DSGVTQTPKHLITATGQRVTLRCSPRSGDLSVYWYQQSLDQGLQFLIQYYNGEERAKGNILERFSAQQFPDLHSELNLSSLELGDSALYFCASSVGFSSGRTRTDTQYFGPGTRLTVL.

The V and J genes are TRBV10-1 and TRBJ2-1, with 13 bases that match TRBD2. CDR1 is WNHNN and CDR2 is SYGVQD in the germline V gene (reference sequence). The J segment lost 0 bases and the V segment lost 4 bases, leaving 6 bases of the junction unmatched. The CDR3 is 18 amino acids. This CDR3 reads CASSGGLAGESSYNEQFF. The CDR3 region has the DNA TGCGCCAGCAGTGGCGGACTAGCGGGAGAGAGCTCCTACAATGAGCAGTTCTTC.

V gene TRBV2 combines with J gene TRBJ2-7; 7 bases map to TRBD2. The CDR3 runs 13 residues. Germline V CDR1 and CDR2: SNHLY, FYNNEI. V was clipped by 11 bases and J by 4 bases; unmatched bases: 11. CDR3 in amino acids: CAGSSGGGYEQYF. Here the CDR3 DNA reads TGTGCCGGTTCTAGCGGAGGCGGGTACGAGCAGTACTTC.

The rearrangement links TRBV19 to TRBJ1-5; 7 positions match TRBD1. Trimming at V came to 2 bases and at J to 5 bases, leaving 9 bases not matched to a gene. CDR3 length equals 16 residues. Per germline, CDR1 LNHDA and CDR2 SQIVND (reference sequence). The CDR3 coding sequence is TGTGCCAGTAGTATATACAGGACAGGCCGGGATCAGCCCCAGCATTTT. Translated, it gives CASSIYRTGRDQPQHF.

The chain links TRBV7-9 to TRBJ2-3; the D is unclear. The CDR3 runs 15 residues. Trimming removed 5 bases from V and 2 bases from J, with 14 bases in between. Germline lookup yields CDR1 SEHNR and CDR2 FQNEAQ (reference sequence). The CDR3 bases are TGTGCCAGCAGCCCCCGAGAGAGAAACACAGATACGCAGTATTTT. Translated: CASSPRERNTDTQYF.

This clone was recorded only once. The chain carries TRBV5-1 and TRBJ2-2; tentatively, D is TRBD2 (5 bases). The CDR3 has 13 residues. Germline-derived CDR1 and CDR2 are SGHRS and YFSETQ. Trimming cost V 4 bases and J 6 bases, with 10 bases left between them. DNA of the CDR3: TGCGCCAGCAGCCCCATGGGAGCCGGGGAGCTGTTTTTT. Translated: CASSPMGAGELFF.

The chain couples TRBV6-5 to TRBJ1-4; possibly TRBD1 for D (5 bases). This CDR3 comprises 12 residues. The germline gives CDR1 MNHEY, CDR2 SVGAGI. With 6 bases removed from V and 13 bases from J, the gap between germline ends came to 15 bases. This CDR3 is CASSTQGRVLFF. CDR3 nucleotides: TGTGCCAGCAGCACCCAGGGTAGGGTACTGTTTTTT.

On this clone itself: This sample also contains other DNA sequences that code for the same CDR3. The J gene is TRBJ2-3, the V gene TRBV2; 9 bases align to TRBD2. In germline, CDR1 is SNHLY, CDR2 FYNNEI. Trimming removed 5 bases from V and 1 base from J; junction bases left unmatched: 4. The CDR3 loop spans 15 amino acids. The CDR3 sequence is CASSLLAGRTDTQYF. In nucleotides, the CDR3 is TGTGCCAGCAGTTTACTAGCGGGCCGCACAGATACGCAGTATTTT.

This sequence joins TRBV5-4 and TRBJ2-3; TRBD1 matches at 8 bases. CDR1 is SGHNT, CDR2 YYREEE, per germline (reference sequence). The V segment lost 0 bases and the J segment 2 bases; nucleotides outside the gene matches: 5. The CDR3 sequence is 16 residues long. CDR3 coding DNA: TGTGCCAGCAGCTTGGCAGGGGGCCGCCCCACAGATACGCAGTATTTT. Translation: CASSLAGGRPTDTQYF.

The V and J genes are TRBV9 and TRBJ2-1, with D possibly TRBD1 on 6 matching bases. This CDR3 has 16 amino acids. Germline V lookup: CDR1 SGDLS, CDR2 YYNGEE. Trimming shortened V by 0 bases and J by 1 base, and 11 bases separated the two germline ends. This chain's CDR3 is CASSVAPGTSYNEQFF. The CDR3 nucleotides are TGTGCCAGCAGCGTAGCCCCAGGGACATCCTACAATGAGCAGTTCTTC. Looking up the rest from reference TRBV9 and TRBJ2-1 gives the full variable domain: DSGVTQTPKHLITATGQRVTLRCSPRSGDLSVYWYQQSLDQGLQFLIQYYNGEERAKGNILERFSAQQFPDLHSELNLSSLELGDSALYFCASSVAPGTSYNEQFFGPGTRLTVL.

The J gene is TRBJ1-5, the V gene TRBV7-6; TRBD1 agrees at 9 bases. The V and J ends lost 5 bases and 0 bases, in that order; junction bases with no gene match: 17. The CDR3 loop spans 20 amino acids. Germline V gene sequence: CDR1 SGHVS, CDR2 FNYEAQ. The CDR3 sequence: CASSVRAGTGFYSSNQPQHF. The CDR3 coding sequence is TGTGCCAGCAGCGTAAGAGCCGGGACAGGGTTTTACAGTAGCAATCAGCCCCAGCATTTT.